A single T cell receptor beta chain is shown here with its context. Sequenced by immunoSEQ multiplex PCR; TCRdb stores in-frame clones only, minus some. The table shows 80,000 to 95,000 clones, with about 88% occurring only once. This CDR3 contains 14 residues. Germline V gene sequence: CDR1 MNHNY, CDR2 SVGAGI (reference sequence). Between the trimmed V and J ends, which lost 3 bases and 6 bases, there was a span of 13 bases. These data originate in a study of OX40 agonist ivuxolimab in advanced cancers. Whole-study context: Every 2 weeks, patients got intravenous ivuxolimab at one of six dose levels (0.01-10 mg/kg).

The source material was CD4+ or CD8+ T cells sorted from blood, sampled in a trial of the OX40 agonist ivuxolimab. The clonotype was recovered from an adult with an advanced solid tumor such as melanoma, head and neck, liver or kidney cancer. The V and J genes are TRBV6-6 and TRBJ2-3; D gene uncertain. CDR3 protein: CASSYLLWRDTQYF. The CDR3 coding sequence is TGTGCCAGCAGTTATCTACTGTGGCGGGATACGCAGTATTTT.